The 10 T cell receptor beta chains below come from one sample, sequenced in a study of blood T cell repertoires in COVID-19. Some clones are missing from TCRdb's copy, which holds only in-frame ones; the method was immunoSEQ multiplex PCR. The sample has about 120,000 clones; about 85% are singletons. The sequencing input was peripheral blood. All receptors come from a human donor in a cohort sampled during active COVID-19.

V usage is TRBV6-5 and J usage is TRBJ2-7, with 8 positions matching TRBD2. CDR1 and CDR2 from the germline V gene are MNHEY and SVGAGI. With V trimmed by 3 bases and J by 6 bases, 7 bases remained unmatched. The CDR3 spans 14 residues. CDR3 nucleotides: TGTGCCAGCAGTTATTATGAGCGGGAGCTCGAGCAGTACTTC. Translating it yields CASSYYERELEQYF.

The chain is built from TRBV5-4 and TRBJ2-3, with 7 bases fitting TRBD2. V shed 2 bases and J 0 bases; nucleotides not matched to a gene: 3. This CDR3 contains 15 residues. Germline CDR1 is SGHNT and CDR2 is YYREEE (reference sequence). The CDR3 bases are TGTGCCAGCAGCTTAGATAGCGGGAGCACAGATACGCAGTATTTT. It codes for CASSLDSGSTDTQYF.

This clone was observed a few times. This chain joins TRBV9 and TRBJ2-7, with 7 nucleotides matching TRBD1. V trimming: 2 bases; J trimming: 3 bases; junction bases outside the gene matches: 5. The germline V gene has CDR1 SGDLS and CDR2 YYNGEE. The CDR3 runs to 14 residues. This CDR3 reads CASSVSGQIYEQYF. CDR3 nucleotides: TGTGCCAGCAGCGTCTCGGGACAGATCTACGAGCAGTACTTC.

CDR3 protein: CAIRVTSYEQFF. DNA of the CDR3: TGTGCCATCAGGGTGACTAGCTATGAGCAGTTCTTC. The chain carries TRBV10-3 and TRBJ2-1; 7 bases match TRBD2. V gave up 6 bases and J gave up 8 bases; unmatched junction bases: 4. This CDR3 is built from 12 residues. In germline, CDR1 is ENHRY, CDR2 SYGVKD.

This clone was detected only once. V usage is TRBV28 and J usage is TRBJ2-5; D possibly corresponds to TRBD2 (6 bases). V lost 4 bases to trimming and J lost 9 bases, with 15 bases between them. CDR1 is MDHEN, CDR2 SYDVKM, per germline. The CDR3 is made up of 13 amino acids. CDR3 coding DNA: TGTGCCAGCAGTTCGTACGCTTTAGCGGCCCAGTACTTC. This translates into CASSSYALAAQYF.

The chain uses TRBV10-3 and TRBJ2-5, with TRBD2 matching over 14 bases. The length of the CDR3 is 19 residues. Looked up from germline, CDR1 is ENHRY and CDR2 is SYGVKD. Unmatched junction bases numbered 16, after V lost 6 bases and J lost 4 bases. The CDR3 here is CAIRQPGLAGAAPGETQYF. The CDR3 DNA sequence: TGTGCCATCAGACAACCGGGACTAGCGGGGGCCGCCCCGGGAGAGACCCAGTACTTC.

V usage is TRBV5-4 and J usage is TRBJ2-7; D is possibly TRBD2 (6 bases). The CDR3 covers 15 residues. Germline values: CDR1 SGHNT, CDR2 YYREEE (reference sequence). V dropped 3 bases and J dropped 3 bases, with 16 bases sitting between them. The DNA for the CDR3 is TGTGCCAGCAGCTCCCTCGGAGGGGACGGCTACGAGCAGTACTTC. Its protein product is CASSSLGGDGYEQYF.

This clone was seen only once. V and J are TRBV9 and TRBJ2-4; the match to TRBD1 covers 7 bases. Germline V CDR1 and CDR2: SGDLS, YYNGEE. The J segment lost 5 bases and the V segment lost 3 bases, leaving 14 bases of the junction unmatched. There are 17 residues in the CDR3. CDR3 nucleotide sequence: TGTGCCAGCAGCGCCCACCCCCTGGGGCAGGGGGAAAACATTCAGTACTTC. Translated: CASSAHPLGQGENIQYF.

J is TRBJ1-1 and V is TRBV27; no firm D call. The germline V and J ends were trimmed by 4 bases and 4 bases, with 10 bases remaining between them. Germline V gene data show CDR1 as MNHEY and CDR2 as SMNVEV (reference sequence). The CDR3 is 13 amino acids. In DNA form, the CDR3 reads TGTGCCAGCAGTTCGGGTGGAATCACTGAAGCTTTCTTT. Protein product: CASSSGGITEAFF.

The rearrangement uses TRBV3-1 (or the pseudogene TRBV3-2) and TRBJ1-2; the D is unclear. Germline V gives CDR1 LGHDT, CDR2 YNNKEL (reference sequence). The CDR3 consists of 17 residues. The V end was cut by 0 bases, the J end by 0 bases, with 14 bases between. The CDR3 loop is CASSQDVPSRANYGYTF. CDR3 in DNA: TGTGCCAGCAGCCAAGATGTCCCCTCCCGGGCTAACTATGGCTACACCTTC.